Listed below are T cell receptor beta chains from one sample, sequenced in a study of siplizumab effects on memory and regulatory T cells. Clones were read by immunoSEQ multiplex PCR, and TCRdb kept only the in-frame ones, dropping some. Of 85,000 to 130,000 clones detected, 93% appear once; the ten largest clones hold roughly 0.64%. Sequenced input: Tregs sorted from blood. These receptors came from a human donor in good health. Each CDR3 is given with its conserved first and last residue. D genes are given only for firm matches. Size is omitted from some rows. Given values are once, few, many or a class for expanded clones.

. | TRBJ2-3 | TRBV6-5 | . | TGTGCCAGCAGTTACTGGTCAGATACGCAGTATTTT | CASSYWSDTQYF
. | TRBJ2-5 | TRBV11-2 | TRBD2 | TGTGCCAGCAGCTCTGGACTAGCGCAAGAGACCCAGTACTTC | CASSSGLAQETQYF
. | TRBJ2-1 | TRBV4-1 | . | TGCGCCAGCAGCCGAGACCCAGCAGCGAGCTCCTACAATGAGCAGTTCTTC | CASSRDPAASSYNEQFF
. | TRBJ1-6 | TRBV30 | . | TGTGCCTGGAACCGTCGGGTTTCAGCAAACTCCTATAATTCACCCCTCCACTTT | CAWNRRVSANSYNSPLHF
once | TRBJ1-2 | TRBV6-5 | . | TGTGCCAGCAGCGATTCGGACAACGCTGGCTACACCTTC | CASSDSDNAGYTF
. | TRBJ1-1 | TRBV30 | . | TGTGCCTGGAGCCCCGGATCCAACACTGAAGCTTTCTTT | CAWSPGSNTEAFF
. | TRBJ1-1 | TRBV11-2 | TRBD1 | TGTGCCAGCAGCCGGGACAGGGCAACAGAAGCGGCTTTCTTT | CASSRDRATEAAFF
. | TRBJ1-3 | TRBV19 | . | TGTGCCAGTAGGCCGCTCGGGGGTGCTGGAAACACCATATATTTT | CASRPLGGAGNTIYF
. | TRBJ1-1 | TRBV7-9 | TRBD1 | TGTGCCAGCAGCTTGGGACAGGGGGGTATCGGCACTGAAGCTTTCTTT | CASSLGQGGIGTEAFF
. | TRBJ1-1 | TRBV6-5 | . | TGTGCCAGCAGTGGGTGGACAGAGTCGAAAGCTTTCTTT | CASSGWTESKAFF
. | TRBJ2-1 | TRBV19 | . | TGTGCCAGTAGTATAAGCCTCCTCATCCTCAATGAGCAGTTCTTC | CASSISLLILNEQFF
once | TRBJ1-2 | TRBV5-6 | . | TGTGCCAGCAGCGGTCAGGGGCGAGACTATGGCTACACCTTC | CASSGQGRDYGYTF
. | TRBJ2-1 | TRBV7-3 | . | TGTGCCAGCAGCTTAACCCCGACCTTCTCGGACAGTGAGCAGTTCTTC | CASSLTPTFSDSEQFF
. | TRBJ1-4 | TRBV5-1 | . | TGCGCCAGCAGCCTGGAGGGCAGCGGCTCGGAAAAACTGTTTTTT | CASSLEGSGSEKLFF
. | TRBJ1-1 | TRBV10-3 | TRBD1 | TGTGCCACTAGGCAGGGGGCAGACACTGAAGCTTTCTTT | CATRQGADTEAFF
. | TRBJ2-3 | TRBV28 | . | TGTGCCAGCAGTTTACTGTCACAGGGAGTACCCACAGATACGCAGTATTTT | CASSLLSQGVPTDTQYF
. | TRBJ1-2 | TRBV4-3 | . | TGCGCCAGCAGCTGGCAGGGCTATGGCTACACCTTC | CASSWQGYGYTF
. | TRBJ1-2 | TRBV11-3 | . | TGTGCCAGCAGCGTGCAGCCTGGGGGCGGCTACACCTTC | CASSVQPGGGYTF
. | TRBJ1-1 | TRBV10-3 | . | TGTGCCATCAGTGAGCAGGTTGGGAACACTGAAGCTTTCTTT | CAISEQVGNTEAFF
. | TRBJ2-2 | TRBV19 | TRBD2 | TGTGCCAGTAGTATTTCGGGGGGAGGCGGGAGCTGGACCGGGGAGCTGTTTTTT | CASSISGGGGSWTGELFF
. | TRBJ2-3 | TRBV10-3 | . | TGTGCCATCAGTGATATTGCTACGCAGTATTTT | CAISDIATQYF
. | TRBJ2-3 | TRBV19 | . | TGTGCCAGTAGTATATTCCCCCTCTCAGATACGCAGTATTTT | CASSIFPLSDTQYF
. | TRBJ2-7 | TRBV19 | . | TGTGCCAGGATTAGAAAGCAGTACTTC | CARIRKQYF
. | TRBJ1-4 | TRBV27 | . | TGTGCCAGCAGTTGGGACACCAATGAAAAACTGTTTTTT | CASSWDTNEKLFF
. | TRBJ2-1 | TRBV19 | . | TGTGCCAGTAGACGTGGGGGGGCCCGAGGCGGGGATGAGCAGTTCTTC | CASRRGGARGGDEQFF
. | TRBJ2-2 | TRBV25-1 | . | TGTGCCAGCAGTGAATTTCCCAGGGGCCACACCGGGGAGCTGTTTTTT | CASSEFPRGHTGELFF
. | TRBJ2-5 | TRBV6-5 | . | TGTGCCAGCAGTTACACGGGGGCGAGGGAGACCCAGTACTTC | CASSYTGARETQYF
. | TRBJ1-1 | TRBV6-5 | TRBD1 | TGTGCCAGCAGACCAACAGGGGGCACTGAAGCTTTCTTT | CASRPTGGTEAFF
. | TRBJ1-1 | TRBV30 | . | TGTGCCTGGAGTGTACGGTGGGGGCTCGGAGCCACTGAAGCTTTCTTT | CAWSVRWGLGATEAFF
. | TRBJ2-5 | TRBV7-2 | . | TGTGCCAGCAGCTTAGAAGGTCTATCATCGGAGACCCAGTACTTC | CASSLEGLSSETQYF
. | TRBJ2-1 | TRBV13 | TRBD2 | TGTGCCAGCAGCTTAATGACGACTAGCGGGAACCATGAGCAGTTCTTC | CASSLMTTSGNHEQFF
once | TRBJ1-1 | TRBV27 | . | TGTGCCAGCAGTATACAGGGGAACACTGAAGCTTTCTTT | CASSIQGNTEAFF
. | TRBJ1-5 | TRBV11-2 | . | TGTGCCAGCAGCCGGGACGGAAAAAATCAGCCCCAGCATTTT | CASSRDGKNQPQHF
. | TRBJ1-2 | TRBV10-3 | . | TGTGCCATCAGTAAGACTAACTATGGCTACACCTTC | CAISKTNYGYTF
. | TRBJ1-2 | TRBV14 | . | TGTGCCAGCAGCCAAGTTCGTACGGGCTCTGGCTACACCTTC | CASSQVRTGSGYTF
. | TRBJ1-3 | TRBV27 | . | TGTGCCAGCAGTTTATCCGGGTACTCTGGAAACACCATATATTTT | CASSLSGYSGNTIYF
. | TRBJ1-2 | TRBV5-4 | . | TGTGCCAGCAGCTTAAGGGAGCAGGGCTACACCTTC | CASSLREQGYTF
. | TRBJ1-1 | TRBV2 | . | TGTGCCAGCAGTGCTCGACAGTACACTGAAGCTTTCTTT | CASSARQYTEAFF
. | TRBJ1-2 | TRBV6-1 | . | TGTGCCAGCAGACCCTCAGGGGTCTATGGCTACACCTTC | CASRPSGVYGYTF
. | TRBJ1-1 | TRBV11-2 | . | TGTGCCAGCAGCTTACAGGCAGCGGGAAACACTGAAGCTTTCTTT | CASSLQAAGNTEAFF
. | TRBJ2-5 | TRBV30 | TRBD2 | TGTGCCTGGAGTCGACTAGCGGGATCGGGGACCCAGTACTTC | CAWSRLAGSGTQYF
. | TRBJ2-7 | TRBV5-4 | TRBD2 | TGTGCCAGCAGCTTAGAAAGCGGGAGGAACTCCGAGCAGTACTTC | CASSLESGRNSEQYF
. | TRBJ2-2 | TRBV11-3 | TRBD1 | TGTGCCAGCAGCTTAGGGACAGGGTACACCGGGGAGCTGTTTTTT | CASSLGTGYTGELFF
. | TRBJ2-3 | TRBV7-9 | TRBD2 | TGTGCCAGCAGCGACCTAGCGGGGAAGCAGTATTTT | CASSDLAGKQYF